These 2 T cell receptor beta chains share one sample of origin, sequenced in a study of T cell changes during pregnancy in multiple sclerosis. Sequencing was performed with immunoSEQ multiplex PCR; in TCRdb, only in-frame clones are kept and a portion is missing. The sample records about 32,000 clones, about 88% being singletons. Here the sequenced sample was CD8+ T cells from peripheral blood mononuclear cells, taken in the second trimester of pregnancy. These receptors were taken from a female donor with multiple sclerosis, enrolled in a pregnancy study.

CDR3 region: CASSVRANYGYTF. For the CDR3, the DNA is TGTGCCAGCAGCGTACGAGCTAACTATGGCTACACCTTC. The genes are TRBV9 and TRBJ1-2; D is unresolved. Germline V gene sequence: CDR1 SGDLS, CDR2 YYNGEE. The CDR3 contains 13 residues. The germline V and J ends were trimmed by 1 base and 0 bases, with 4 bases remaining between them.

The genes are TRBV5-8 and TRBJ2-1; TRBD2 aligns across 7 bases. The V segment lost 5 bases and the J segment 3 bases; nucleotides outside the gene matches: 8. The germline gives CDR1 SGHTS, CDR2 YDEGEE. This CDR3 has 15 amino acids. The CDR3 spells CASRGEGRSYNEQFF. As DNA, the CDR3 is TGTGCCAGCAGGGGGGAGGGGAGGAGCTACAATGAGCAGTTCTTC.